This T cell receptor beta chain was sequenced in a study of cytomegalovirus exposure and HLA in healthy donors. Background on the study: Genotyping of 400 or so donors showed that 80% to 85% belonged to the Caucasian-associated ancestry cluster.

The PCR had 60 Vbeta and 13 Jbeta primers. Some clones are missing from TCRdb's copy, which holds only in-frame ones; the method was immunoSEQ multiplex PCR. The table records about 55,000 clones, around 78% of them present only once. Unrecorded immune exposures were likely, despite nominal health at sampling. This CDR3 region has 13 residues. Germline CDR1 is MNHNS and CDR2 is SASEGT. Trimming took off 6 bases at V and 2 bases at J, with 10 bases between the two ends. This sequence originates from a female donor in good health and CMV-seronegative. Sequencing was done on a sample of PBMCs. The J gene is TRBJ1-2, the V gene TRBV6-1; weak D call: TRBD1 (6 bases). CDR3 residues: CASSSQGNYGYTF. Written as DNA, the CDR3 is TGTGCCAGCAGCTCACAGGGCAACTATGGCTACACCTTC.